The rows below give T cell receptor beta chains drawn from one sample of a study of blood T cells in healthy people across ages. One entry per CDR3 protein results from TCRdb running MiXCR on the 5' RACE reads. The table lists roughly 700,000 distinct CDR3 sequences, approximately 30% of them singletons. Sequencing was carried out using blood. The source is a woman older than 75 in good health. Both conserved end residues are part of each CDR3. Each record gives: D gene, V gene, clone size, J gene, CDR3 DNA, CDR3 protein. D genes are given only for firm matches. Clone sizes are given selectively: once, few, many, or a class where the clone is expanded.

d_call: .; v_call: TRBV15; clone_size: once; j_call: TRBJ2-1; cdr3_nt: TGTGCCACCAGCAGAGATAATCTTGAGGCCCAGATTAGGGACCAGTTCTTC; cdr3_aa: CATSRDNLEAQIRDQFF
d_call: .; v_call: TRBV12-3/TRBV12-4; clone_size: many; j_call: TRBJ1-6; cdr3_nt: TGTGCCAGCAGTCCGAGACATCGCGATTCACCCCTCCACTTT; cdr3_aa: CASSPRHRDSPLHF
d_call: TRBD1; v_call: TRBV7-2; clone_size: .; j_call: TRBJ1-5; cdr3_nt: TGTACCAGCAGCTTAGGACAGGGACGGGCTTATCAGCCCCAGCATTTT; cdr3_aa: CTSSLGQGRAYQPQHF
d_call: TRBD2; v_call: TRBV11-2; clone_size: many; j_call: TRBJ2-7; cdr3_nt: TGTGCCAGCAGCGAACGGACTAGCTTTTCCTACGAGCAGTACTTC; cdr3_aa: CASSERTSFSYEQYF
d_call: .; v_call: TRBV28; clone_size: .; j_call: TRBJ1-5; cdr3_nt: TGTGCCAGCAGTCTCTTGGGGGGCGATCAGCCCCAGCATTTT; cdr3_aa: CASSLLGGDQPQHF
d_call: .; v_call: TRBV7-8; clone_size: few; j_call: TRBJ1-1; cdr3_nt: TGTGCCAGCAGCATGATTAGGACATACACTGAAGCTTTCTTT; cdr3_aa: CASSMIRTYTEAFF
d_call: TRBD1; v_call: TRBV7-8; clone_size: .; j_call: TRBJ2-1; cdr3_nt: TGTGCCAGCAGCTTGGAAGGGACAGGGTCTCATGAGCAGTTCTTC; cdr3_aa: CASSLEGTGSHEQFF
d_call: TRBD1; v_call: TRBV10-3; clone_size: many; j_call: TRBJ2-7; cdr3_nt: TGTGCCATCAGCACCGGGACAGGGGTGATTGAGCAGTACTTC; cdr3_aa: CAISTGTGVIEQYF
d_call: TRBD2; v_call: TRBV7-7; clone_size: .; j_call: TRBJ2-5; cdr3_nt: TGTGCTAGCAGCTTTGGCGGGAGGGAGGATGAGCAGTACTTC; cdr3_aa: CASSFGGREDEQYF
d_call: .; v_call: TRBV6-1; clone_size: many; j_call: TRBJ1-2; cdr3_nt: TGTGCCGAGAGTAGGGGCGCCCCGCACTATGGCTACACCTTC; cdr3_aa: CAESRGAPHYGYTF
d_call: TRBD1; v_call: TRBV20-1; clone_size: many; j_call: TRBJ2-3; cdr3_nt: TGCAGTGCCGCTACCCAATACAGGGGAGTCGGAGATACGCAGTATTTT; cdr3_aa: CSAATQYRGVGDTQYF
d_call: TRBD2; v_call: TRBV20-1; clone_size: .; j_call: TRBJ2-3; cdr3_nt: TGCAGTGCTAGGGGGCTAGCGGAGGATACGCAGTATTTT; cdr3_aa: CSARGLAEDTQYF
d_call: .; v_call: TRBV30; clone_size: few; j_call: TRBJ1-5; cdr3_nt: TGTGCCTGGAGTCCGGGGTCGGCTCAGCCCCAGCATTTT; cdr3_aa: CAWSPGSAQPQHF
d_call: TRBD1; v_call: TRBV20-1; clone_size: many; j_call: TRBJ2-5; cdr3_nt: TGCAGTGCTAGAGATCGCACAGGGGGGTACCAAGAGACCCAGTACTTC; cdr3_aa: CSARDRTGGYQETQYF
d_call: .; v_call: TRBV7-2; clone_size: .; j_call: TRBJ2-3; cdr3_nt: TGTGCCAGCAGTCGGGGGTCTAGTCGGGGTAGCACAGATGCGCAGTATTTT; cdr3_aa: CASSRGSSRGSTDAQYF
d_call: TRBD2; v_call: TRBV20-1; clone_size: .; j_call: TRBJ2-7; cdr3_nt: TGCAGTGCAGCCCCTATAGCGGGTAACTACGAGCAGTACTTC; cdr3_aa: CSAAPIAGNYEQYF
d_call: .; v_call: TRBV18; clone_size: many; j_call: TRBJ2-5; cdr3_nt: TGTGCCAGCTCACCGTCTGGACAAGGCAGGGAGACCCAGTACTTC; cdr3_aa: CASSPSGQGRETQYF
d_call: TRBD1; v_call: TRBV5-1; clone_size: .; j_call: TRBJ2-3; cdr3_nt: TGCGCCAGCAGCTTGGCACAGGGGGCTGCAGATACGCAGTATTTT; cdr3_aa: CASSLAQGAADTQYF
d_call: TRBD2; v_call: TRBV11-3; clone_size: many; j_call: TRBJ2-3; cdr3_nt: TGTGCCAGCAGCCAGCGAAGCGGACTAGCGGGGACAGATACGCAGTATTTT; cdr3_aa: CASSQRSGLAGTDTQYF
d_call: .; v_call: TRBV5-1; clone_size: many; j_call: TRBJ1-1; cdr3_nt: TGCGCCAGCAGCTACGGACGGGATGAGAACACTGAAGCTTTCTTT; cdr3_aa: CASSYGRDENTEAFF
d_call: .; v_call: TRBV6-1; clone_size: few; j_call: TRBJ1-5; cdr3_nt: TGTGCCAGCAGTCCCCTCGGTGGAAATCAGCCCCAGCATTTT; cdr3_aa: CASSPLGGNQPQHF
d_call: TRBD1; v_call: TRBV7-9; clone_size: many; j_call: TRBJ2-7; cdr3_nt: TGTGCCAGCAGCCACGACAGGGCTTACGAGCAGTACTTC; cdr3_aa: CASSHDRAYEQYF
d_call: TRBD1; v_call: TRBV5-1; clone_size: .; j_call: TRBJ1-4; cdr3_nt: TGCGCCAGCAGCTCAATGGGGGGGACAGCAGCAACTAATGAAAAACGGTTTTTT; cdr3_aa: CASSSMGGTAATNEKRFF
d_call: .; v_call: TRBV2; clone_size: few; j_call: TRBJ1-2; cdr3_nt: TGTGCCAGCAGTGAACAGGGGATATCTGGCTACACCTTC; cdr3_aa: CASSEQGISGYTF